This T cell receptor beta chain was sequenced during a study of CD8+CD57+ T cells in acquired aplastic anemia. For the study at large: When averaged, DNA from sorted CD4+ and CD8+ cells came to approximately 3.2 ug. Broader study findings: Researchers reported that CD8+ Simpson's diversity was not significantly different in patients versus controls. Some 28 sequences, all CD8+ CDR3, were shared between patients and controls.

A single count supports this clonotype. Its target is unknown. CD8+CD57+ cell expansion, shown by flow cytometry, had occurred in the patients selected for sequencing. Trimming pared 7 bases from V and 2 bases from J, leaving 9 bases between. Per germline, CDR1 SGHTA and CDR2 FQGNSA. The CDR3 consists of 13 residues. TCR beta VDJ and CDR3 were profiled, and genomic DNA was the template. In TCRdb, the reads were re-called with MiXCR into one record per CDR3 protein. This table holds approximately 190,000 distinct CDR3 sequences, around 47% found once. The TCR comes from a human donor with aplastic anemia. V gene TRBV7-2 combines with J gene TRBJ2-1; D possibly corresponds to TRBD2 (6 bases). Material for sequencing was sorted CD4+, CD8+, or CD8+CD57+ T cells (not recorded which) from PBMCs. CDR3 protein: CASKREAYNEQFF. The CDR3 nucleotides read TGTGCCAGCAAAAGGGAGGCCTACAATGAGCAGTTCTTC.